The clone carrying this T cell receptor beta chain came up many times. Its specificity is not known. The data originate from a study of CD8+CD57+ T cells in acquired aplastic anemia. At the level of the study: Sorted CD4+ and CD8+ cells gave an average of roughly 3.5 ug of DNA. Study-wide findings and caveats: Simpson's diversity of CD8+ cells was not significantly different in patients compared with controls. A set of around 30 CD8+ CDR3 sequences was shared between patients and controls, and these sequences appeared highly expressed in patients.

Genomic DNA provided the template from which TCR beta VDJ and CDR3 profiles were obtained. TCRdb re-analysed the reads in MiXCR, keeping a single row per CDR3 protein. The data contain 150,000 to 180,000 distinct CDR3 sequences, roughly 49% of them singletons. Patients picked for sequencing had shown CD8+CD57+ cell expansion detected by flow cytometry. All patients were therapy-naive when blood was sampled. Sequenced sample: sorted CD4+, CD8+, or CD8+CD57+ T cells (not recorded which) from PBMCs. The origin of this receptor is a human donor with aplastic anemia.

The CDR3 is CASSVGTGVSYEQYF. In DNA form, the CDR3 reads TGTGCCAGCAGTGTTGGGACAGGTGTTTCCTACGAGCAGTACTTC. The genes are TRBV25-1 and TRBJ2-7; 8 nucleotides agree with TRBD1. The CDR3 sequence is 15 residues long. Germline-derived CDR1 and CDR2 are MGHDK and SYGVNS. The J segment lost 1 base and the V segment lost 4 bases, leaving 6 bases of the junction unmatched.